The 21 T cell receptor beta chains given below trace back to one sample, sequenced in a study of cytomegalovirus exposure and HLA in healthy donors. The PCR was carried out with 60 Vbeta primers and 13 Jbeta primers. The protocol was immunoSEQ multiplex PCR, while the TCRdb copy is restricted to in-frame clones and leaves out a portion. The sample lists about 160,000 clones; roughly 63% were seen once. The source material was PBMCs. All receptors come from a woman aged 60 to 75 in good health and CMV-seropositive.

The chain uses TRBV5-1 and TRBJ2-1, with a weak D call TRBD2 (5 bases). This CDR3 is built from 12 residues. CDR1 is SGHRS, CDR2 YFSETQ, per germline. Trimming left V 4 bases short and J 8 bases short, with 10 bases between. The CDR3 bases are TGCGCCAGCAGCCTGGGCGGGTATGAGCAGTTCTTC. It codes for CASSLGGYEQFF.

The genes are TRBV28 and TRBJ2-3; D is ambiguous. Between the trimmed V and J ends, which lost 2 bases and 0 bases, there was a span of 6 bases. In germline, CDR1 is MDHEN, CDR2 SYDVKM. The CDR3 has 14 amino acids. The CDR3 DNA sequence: TGTGCCAGCAGTTTACCCATTAGCACAGATACGCAGTATTTT. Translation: CASSLPISTDTQYF.

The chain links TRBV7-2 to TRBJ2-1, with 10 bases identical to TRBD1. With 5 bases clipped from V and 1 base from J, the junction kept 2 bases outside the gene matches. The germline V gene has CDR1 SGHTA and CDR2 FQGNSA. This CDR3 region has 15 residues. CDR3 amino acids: CASSPDRGSYNEQFF. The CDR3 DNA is TGTGCCAGCAGCCCGGACAGGGGGTCCTACAATGAGCAGTTCTTC.

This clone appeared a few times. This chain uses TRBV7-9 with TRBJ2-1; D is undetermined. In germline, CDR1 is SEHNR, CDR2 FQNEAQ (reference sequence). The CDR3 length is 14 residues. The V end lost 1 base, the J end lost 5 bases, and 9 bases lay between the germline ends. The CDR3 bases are TGTGCCAGCAGCTTAGTGGCTAGGAACAATGAGCAGTTCTTC. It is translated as CASSLVARNNEQFF.

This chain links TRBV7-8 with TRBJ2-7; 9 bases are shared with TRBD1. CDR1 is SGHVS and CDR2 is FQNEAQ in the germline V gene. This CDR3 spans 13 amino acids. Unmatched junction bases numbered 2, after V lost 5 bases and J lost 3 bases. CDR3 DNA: TGTGCCAGCAGCCCGGACAGGGGCTACGAGCAGTACTTC. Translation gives CASSPDRGYEQYF.

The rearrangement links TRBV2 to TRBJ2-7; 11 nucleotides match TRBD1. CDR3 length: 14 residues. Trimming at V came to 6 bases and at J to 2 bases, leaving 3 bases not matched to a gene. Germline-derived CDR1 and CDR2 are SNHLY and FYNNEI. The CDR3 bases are TGTGCCAGCAGGGCGGGACAGGGGGCCTACGAGCAGTACTTC. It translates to CASRAGQGAYEQYF.

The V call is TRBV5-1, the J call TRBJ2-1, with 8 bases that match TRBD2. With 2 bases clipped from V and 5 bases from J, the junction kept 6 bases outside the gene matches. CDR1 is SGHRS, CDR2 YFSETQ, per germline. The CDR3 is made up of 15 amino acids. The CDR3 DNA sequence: TGCGCCAGCAGCTTCCAGGGACTAGTAGACAATGAGCAGTTCTTC. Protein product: CASSFQGLVDNEQFF.

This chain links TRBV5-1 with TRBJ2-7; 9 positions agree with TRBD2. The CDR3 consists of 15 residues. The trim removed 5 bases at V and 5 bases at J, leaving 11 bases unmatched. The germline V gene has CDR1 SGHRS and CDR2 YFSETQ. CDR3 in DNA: TGCGCCAGCAGTAGAGACGGGACTAGCCTCAACGAGCAGTACTTC. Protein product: CASSRDGTSLNEQYF. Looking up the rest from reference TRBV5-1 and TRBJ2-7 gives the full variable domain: KAGVTQTPRYLIKTRGQQVTLSCSPISGHRSVSWYQQTPGQGLQFLFEYFSETQRNKGNFPGRFSGRQFSNSRSEMNVSTLELGDSALYLCASSRDGTSLNEQYFGPGTRLTVT.

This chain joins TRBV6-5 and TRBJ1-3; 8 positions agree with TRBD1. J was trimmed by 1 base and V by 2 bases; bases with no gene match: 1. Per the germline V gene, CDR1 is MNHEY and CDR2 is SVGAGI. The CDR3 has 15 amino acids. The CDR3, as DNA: TGTGCCAGCAGTTACCGGACAGGGTCTGGAAACACCATATATTTT. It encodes CASSYRTGSGNTIYF.

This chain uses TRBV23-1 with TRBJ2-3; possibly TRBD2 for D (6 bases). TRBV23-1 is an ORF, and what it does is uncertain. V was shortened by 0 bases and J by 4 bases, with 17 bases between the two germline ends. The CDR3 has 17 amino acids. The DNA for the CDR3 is TGCGCCAGCAGTCAATCAGTTACGGACTATATGTCAGATACGCAGTATTTT. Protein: CASSQSVTDYMSDTQYF.

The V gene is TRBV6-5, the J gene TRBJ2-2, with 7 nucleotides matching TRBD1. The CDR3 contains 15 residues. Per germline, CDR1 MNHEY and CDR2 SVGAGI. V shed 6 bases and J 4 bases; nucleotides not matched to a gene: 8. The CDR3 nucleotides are TGTGCCAGCAGCCGAACAGGGGTTGGCACCGGGGAGCTGTTTTTT. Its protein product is CASSRTGVGTGELFF.

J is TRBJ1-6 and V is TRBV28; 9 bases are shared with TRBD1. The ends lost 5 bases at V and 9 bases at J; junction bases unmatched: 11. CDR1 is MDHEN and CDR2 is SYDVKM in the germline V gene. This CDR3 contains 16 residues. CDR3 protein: CASSVLRDRDGSPLHF. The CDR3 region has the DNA TGTGCCAGCAGTGTACTCCGGGACAGGGATGGTTCACCCCTCCACTTT.

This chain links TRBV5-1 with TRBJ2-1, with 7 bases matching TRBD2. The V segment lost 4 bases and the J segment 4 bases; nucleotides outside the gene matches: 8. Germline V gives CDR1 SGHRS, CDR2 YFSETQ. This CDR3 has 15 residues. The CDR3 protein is CASSLGSGEYNEQFF. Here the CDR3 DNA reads TGCGCCAGCAGCCTAGGAAGCGGGGAATACAATGAGCAGTTCTTC.

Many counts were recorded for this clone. CDR3 bases: TGTGCCAGCTCAACCGGGACTATCCTTTACGAGCAGTACTTC. Protein product: CASSTGTILYEQYF. This chain uses TRBV18 with TRBJ2-7; 7 bases fit TRBD2. The V and J ends lost 5 bases and 4 bases, in that order; junction bases with no gene match: 8. The CDR3 loop spans 14 amino acids. Germline V lookup: CDR1 KGHSH, CDR2 LQKENI.

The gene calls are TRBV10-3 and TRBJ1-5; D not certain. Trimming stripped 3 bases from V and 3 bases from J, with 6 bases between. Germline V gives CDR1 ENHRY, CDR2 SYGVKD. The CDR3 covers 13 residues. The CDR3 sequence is CAISEQLNQPQHF. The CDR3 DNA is TGTGCCATCAGTGAACAGCTCAATCAGCCCCAGCATTTT.

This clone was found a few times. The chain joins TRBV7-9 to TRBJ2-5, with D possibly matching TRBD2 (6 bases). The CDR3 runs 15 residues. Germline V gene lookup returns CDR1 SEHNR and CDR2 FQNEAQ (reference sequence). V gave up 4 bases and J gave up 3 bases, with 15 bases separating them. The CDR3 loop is CASSSPIAEKETQYF. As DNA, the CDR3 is TGTGCCAGCAGCTCCCCGATAGCGGAGAAAGAGACCCAGTACTTC.

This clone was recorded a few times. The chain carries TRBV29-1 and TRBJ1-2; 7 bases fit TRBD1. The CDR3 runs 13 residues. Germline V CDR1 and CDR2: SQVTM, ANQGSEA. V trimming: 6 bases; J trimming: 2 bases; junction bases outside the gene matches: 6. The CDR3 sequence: CSVLTGWNYGYTF. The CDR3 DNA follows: TGCAGCGTCCTGACAGGGTGGAACTATGGCTACACCTTC. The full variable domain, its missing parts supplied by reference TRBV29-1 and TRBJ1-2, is SAVISQKPSRDICQRGTSLTIQCQVDSQVTMMFWYRQQPGQSLTLIATANQGSEATYESGFVIDKFPISRPNLTFSTLTVSNMSPEDSSIYLCSVLTGWNYGYTFGSGTRLTVV.

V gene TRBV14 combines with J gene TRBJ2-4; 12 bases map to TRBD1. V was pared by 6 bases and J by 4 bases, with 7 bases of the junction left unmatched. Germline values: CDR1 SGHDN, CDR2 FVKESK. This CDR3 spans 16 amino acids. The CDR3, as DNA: TGTGCCAGCAGTGGGACAGGGGGCGCGACAAAAAACATTCAGTACTTC. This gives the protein CASSGTGGATKNIQYF.

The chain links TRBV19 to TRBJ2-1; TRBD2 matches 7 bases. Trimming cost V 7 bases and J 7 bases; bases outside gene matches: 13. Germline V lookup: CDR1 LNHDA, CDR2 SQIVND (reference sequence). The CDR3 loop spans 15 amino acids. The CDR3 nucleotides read TGTGCCAGTACGGCTCGAGGGAGGGCCGGAAATGAGCAGTTCTTC. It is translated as CASTARGRAGNEQFF.

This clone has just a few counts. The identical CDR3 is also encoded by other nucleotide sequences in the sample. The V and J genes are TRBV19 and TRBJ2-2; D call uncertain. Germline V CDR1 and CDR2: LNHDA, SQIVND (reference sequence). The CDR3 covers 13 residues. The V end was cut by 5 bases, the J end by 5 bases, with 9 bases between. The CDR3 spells CASSPRVTGELFF. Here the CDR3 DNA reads TGTGCCAGTAGTCCTCGGGTTACCGGGGAGCTGTTTTTT.

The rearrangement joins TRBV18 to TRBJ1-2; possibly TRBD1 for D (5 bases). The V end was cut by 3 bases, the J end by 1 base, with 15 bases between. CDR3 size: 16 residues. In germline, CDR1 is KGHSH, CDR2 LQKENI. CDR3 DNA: TGTGCCAGCTCACCGTTCGGACAATCCTTTAACTATGGCTACACCTTC. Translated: CASSPFGQSFNYGYTF.